Shown below are 22 T cell receptor beta chains from a single sample sequenced in a study of CD4 T cells in relation to SARS-CoV-2 and coronaviruses. CD4+ T cells from unexposed donors were obtained before the COVID-19 pandemic (2011-2018). CD4+ T cells were isolated from the cells after around 10 days of culture. These receptors' targets are unknown. Data came from immunoSEQ multiplex PCR; TCRdb stores just in-frame clones and leaves some out. The sample shows roughly 23,000 clones, roughly 73% of them seen only once. The sequenced material came from CD4+ T cells from PBMCs, cultured in vitro. The receptors were gathered from a human donor in good health.

CDR3 sequence: CASSRDIEQFF. CDR3 in DNA: TGCGCCAGCAGCAGGGACATTGAGCAGTTCTTC. The chain has TRBV5-1 and TRBJ2-1, with D maybe TRBD1 (6 bases). Deletions cut 4 bases from V and 9 bases from J, with 8 bases between. The CDR3 runs to 11 residues. Germline CDR1 and CDR2: SGHRS and YFSETQ.

This chain joins TRBV29-1 and TRBJ1-2, with D possibly TRBD1 on 5 matching bases. Germline loops: CDR1 SQVTM, CDR2 ANQGSEA. Trimming pared 1 base from V and 8 bases from J, leaving 14 bases between. The CDR3 runs 13 residues. CDR3 nucleotides: TGCAGCGTTGAAGGGCGGGCCAGGGCCGGCTACACCTTC. It encodes CSVEGRARAGYTF.

J is TRBJ2-6 and V is TRBV4-2; 16 nucleotides match TRBD2. V gave up 0 bases and J gave up 0 bases; unmatched junction bases: 8. The CDR3 runs 22 residues. Germline V gene data show CDR1 as LGHNA and CDR2 as YNFKEQ. CDR3 in amino acids: CASSQEVSGLAGGPSGANVLTF. CDR3 nucleotide sequence: TGTGCCAGCAGCCAAGAGGTTTCGGGACTAGCGGGAGGGCCCTCTGGGGCCAACGTCCTGACTTTC.

This sequence joins TRBV27 and TRBJ2-1; TRBD1 aligns across 9 bases. CDR1 is MNHEY, CDR2 SMNVEV, per germline (reference sequence). J was trimmed by 0 bases and V by 6 bases; bases with no gene match: 15. The CDR3 contains 19 residues. CDR3 residues: CASRLRTGATISSYNEQFF. CDR3 coding DNA: TGTGCCAGCAGGCTACGGACAGGGGCGACCATTAGCTCCTACAATGAGCAGTTCTTC.

This chain joins TRBV11-2 and TRBJ2-3, with no clear D. Trimming removed 5 bases at V and 6 bases at J, with 24 bases between. This CDR3 is built from 17 residues. Germline V gives CDR1 SGHAT, CDR2 FQNNGV. The CDR3 reads CASSPRSLGKLKDTQYF. DNA for the CDR3: TGTGCCAGCAGCCCGCGTTCCCTGGGCAAGCTGAAGGATACGCAGTATTTT.

The chain has TRBV20-1 and TRBJ2-7; D might be TRBD1 or TRBD2, each matching 5 bases. With 3 bases removed from V and 9 bases from J, the gap between germline ends came to 18 bases. The CDR3 runs to 13 residues. The germline V gene has CDR1 DFQATT and CDR2 SNEGSKA (reference sequence). The CDR3 nucleotides are TGCAGTGCTAGTCGGGGTGGGGCTTTCGGGCAGTACTTC. It translates to CSASRGGAFGQYF.

The J gene is TRBJ1-2, the V gene TRBV6-5; D is possibly TRBD1 (6 bases). The CDR3 loop spans 15 amino acids. The V gene lost 4 bases and the J gene lost 0 bases, with 12 bases spanning the gap. Germline CDR1 reads MNHEY; CDR2 reads SVGAGI. The CDR3 DNA reads TGTGCCAGCAGTTTTCTGCGGACAGCTAACTATGGCTACACCTTC. It yields the protein CASSFLRTANYGYTF.

V usage is TRBV5-1 and J usage is TRBJ2-5; D possibly corresponds to TRBD1 (6 bases). The CDR3 is 15 residues long. V shed 0 bases and J shed 4 bases, with 13 bases lying between them. Germline CDR1 SGHRS, CDR2 YFSETQ. The CDR3 coding sequence is TGCGCCAGCAGCTTGGAAACAGGGTTTGGAGAGACCCAGTACTTC. Protein product: CASSLETGFGETQYF.

This chain links TRBV9 with TRBJ2-4, with D possibly being TRBD1 or TRBD2 (6 bases each). V was shortened by 4 bases and J by 5 bases, with 13 bases between the two germline ends. Germline V gives CDR1 SGDLS, CDR2 YYNGEE. The CDR3 spans 14 residues. This CDR3 reads CASSTVGGQNIQYF. The CDR3 DNA reads as TGTGCCAGCAGCACCGTTGGGGGGCAAAACATTCAGTACTTC.

This clone was observed a handful of times. The gene calls are TRBV6-2 or TRBV6-3 and TRBJ2-7; tentative D call: TRBD1 (5 bases). The V end was cut by 2 bases, the J end by 6 bases, with 14 bases between. This CDR3 is 14 amino acids long. CDR1 and CDR2 (germline): MNHEY, SVGEGT. The CDR3 DNA reads TGTGCCAGCAGTTACCTTAGGGGTTCGGGCGAGCAGTACTTC. Amino acid sequence: CASSYLRGSGEQYF.

V gene TRBV7-2 combines with J gene TRBJ2-2; 10 bases match TRBD2. Germline CDR1 and CDR2: SGHTA and FQGNSA. The length of the CDR3 is 16 residues. With V trimmed by 5 bases and J by 8 bases, 11 bases remained unmatched. The chain's CDR3 is CASSNRLAGVAGELFF. In nucleotides, the CDR3 is TGTGCCAGCAGCAATCGGCTAGCGGGAGTGGCGGGGGAGCTGTTTTTT.

The chain couples TRBV18 to TRBJ2-2; D not resolved. CDR1 KGHSH and CDR2 LQKENI come from the germline V gene. Trimming removed 4 bases at V and 3 bases at J, with 18 bases between. The CDR3 has 17 residues. CDR3 nucleotides: TGTGCCAGCTCACTGCGAGCCGAGACTTCTGACACCGGGGAGCTGTTTTTT. This codes for CASSLRAETSDTGELFF.

The V gene is TRBV10-3, the J gene TRBJ2-1, with TRBD1 matching 9 bases. The trim removed 8 bases at V and 5 bases at J, leaving 10 bases unmatched. The CDR3 spans 15 residues. In germline, CDR1 is ENHRY, CDR2 SYGVKD. CDR3 sequence reads: CAIASGDRANNEQFF. CDR3 in DNA: TGTGCCATCGCTTCGGGGGACAGGGCGAACAATGAGCAGTTCTTC.

This clone was observed a handful of times. The chain joins TRBV6-5 to TRBJ2-2; D remains unclear. The CDR3 sequence is 15 residues long. The V gene's germline CDR1 is MNHEY and CDR2 SVGAGI. The ends were cut back, 0 bases at V and 0 bases at J, with 5 bases in the middle. The CDR3 DNA reads TGTGCCAGCAGTTACTCCTGGGCGAACACCGGGGAGCTGTTTTTT. This gives the protein CASSYSWANTGELFF.

This clone has a single count. The chain couples TRBV5-1 to TRBJ2-1; D is perhaps TRBD2 (6 bases). The V end lost 7 bases, the J end lost 0 bases, and 14 bases lay between the germline ends. Germline lookup yields CDR1 SGHRS and CDR2 YFSETQ. This CDR3 region has 15 residues. The CDR3 nucleotides are TGCGCCAGCGGGACTCGCCCTAACTCCTACAATGAGCAGTTCTTC. Encoded protein: CASGTRPNSYNEQFF.

V and J are TRBV27 and TRBJ1-1, with D unclear. The length of the CDR3 is 14 residues. CDR1 and CDR2 (germline): MNHEY, SMNVEV (reference sequence). Trimming removed 5 bases at V and 10 bases at J, with 20 bases between. The CDR3 DNA is TGTGCCAGCAGTGCTCAAGGACCGGGAGTAGGAGCTTTCTTT. This sequence encodes CASSAQGPGVGAFF.

The rearrangement uses TRBV18 and TRBJ1-2, with D uncertain. Germline V gene lookup returns CDR1 KGHSH and CDR2 LQKENI. The CDR3 sequence is 15 residues long. Trimming shortened V by 8 bases and J by 3 bases, and 19 bases separated the two germline ends. CDR3 sequence: CASGRGSDGDYGYTF. CDR3 DNA: TGTGCCAGCGGGCGGGGATCGGACGGTGACTATGGCTACACCTTC.

This chain joins TRBV5-1 and TRBJ1-1; 7 positions agree with TRBD1. Germline trimming cut 4 bases from V and 4 bases from J; bases unmatched to any gene: 10. The CDR3 is 15 residues long. CDR1 SGHRS and CDR2 YFSETQ come from the germline V gene. CDR3 coding DNA: TGCGCCAGCAGCCCGTCTGGACAGGCCTCCACTGAAGCTTTCTTT. As protein: CASSPSGQASTEAFF. Looking up the rest from reference TRBV5-1 and TRBJ1-1 gives the full variable domain: KAGVTQTPRYLIKTRGQQVTLSCSPISGHRSVSWYQQTPGQGLQFLFEYFSETQRNKGNFPGRFSGRQFSNSRSEMNVSTLELGDSALYLCASSPSGQASTEAFFGQGTRLTVV.

The gene calls are TRBV7-3 and TRBJ2-3, with D hard to call. Germline V gene lookup returns CDR1 SGHTA and CDR2 FQGTGA. V lost 5 bases, J lost 5 bases, and 11 bases lay in between. This CDR3 has 13 amino acids. CDR3 nucleotide sequence: TGTGCCAGCAGCCGAATATTTCGAGATACGCAGTATTTT. Protein product: CASSRIFRDTQYF.

The rearrangement joins TRBV24-1 to TRBJ2-5; 10 bases map to TRBD1. CDR3 size: 16 residues. From germline, CDR1 is KGHDR and CDR2 SFDVKD. J lost 4 bases, V lost 2 bases, and 6 bases had no gene match. As DNA, the CDR3 is TGTGCCACCAGTGATTCCGACCGGGACAGGGGAGAGACCCAGTACTTC. Protein: CATSDSDRDRGETQYF.

The gene calls are TRBV13 and TRBJ1-1; D ambiguous. Per the germline V gene, CDR1 is PRHDT and CDR2 is FYEKMQ (reference sequence). Deletions cut 0 bases from V and 1 base from J, with 12 bases between. The CDR3 has 16 residues. As DNA, the CDR3 is TGTGCCAGCAGCTTAGGCCGAAAAGTTTGGAACACTGAAGCTTTCTTT. Residues: CASSLGRKVWNTEAFF.

The chain is built from TRBV18 and TRBJ2-7; 10 bases match TRBD1. Looked up from germline, CDR1 is KGHSH and CDR2 is LQKENI. The V gene end was trimmed by 6 bases and the J gene end by 3 bases; junction bases not matched to a gene: 5. The CDR3 extends over 14 amino acids. The chain's CDR3 is CASSGDRGLYEQYF. The CDR3 coding sequence is TGTGCCAGCTCGGGCGACAGGGGGCTCTACGAGCAGTACTTC.